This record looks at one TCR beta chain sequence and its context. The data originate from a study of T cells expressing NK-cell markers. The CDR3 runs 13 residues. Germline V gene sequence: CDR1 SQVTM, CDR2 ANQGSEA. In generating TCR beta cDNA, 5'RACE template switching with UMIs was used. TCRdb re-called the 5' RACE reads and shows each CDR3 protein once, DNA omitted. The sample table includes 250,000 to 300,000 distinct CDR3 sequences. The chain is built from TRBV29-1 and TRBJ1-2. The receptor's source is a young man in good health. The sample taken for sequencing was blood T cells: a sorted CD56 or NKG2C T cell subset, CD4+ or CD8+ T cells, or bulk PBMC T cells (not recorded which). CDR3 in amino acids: CSVEKTANYGYTF.